This TCR beta chain was captured by sequencing in a study of T-cell reconstitution after alpha-beta-depleted transplantation in children. Study conclusions and caveats: Day-60 TCRbeta diversity that was high in some patients was derived from surviving recipient T cells and thymic progenitors. Several hundred expanded graft clones reportedly supplied alpha-beta T cells about two months after transplant. Newly made T cells mostly supplied T-cell counts and diversity one year after transplant.

This clonotype came up many times. What it binds is unknown. Unique molecular identifiers were incorporated during preparation of the TCRbeta library. TCRdb recomputed calls from the PCR reads with MiXCR, one row per CDR3 protein. Found here are hundreds of thousands of distinct CDR3 sequences, over 10% of them singletons; the top ten hold over 2%. The CDR3 consists of 15 residues. With 5 bases removed from V and 4 bases from J, the gap between germline ends came to 15 bases. The germline V gene has CDR1 SGHVS and CDR2 FNYEAQ. This specimen consisted of PBMCs, mostly from graft donor cells, obtained 360 days after TCRalphabeta/CD19-depleted stem cell transplant. The origin of this receptor is a male patient between 10 and 17 years old who had a stem cell transplant for acute myeloid leukemia, so the T cells may come from the graft donor. The V call is TRBV7-6, the J call TRBJ2-4; tentative D call: TRBD1 (6 bases). CDR3 protein: CASSALGQGKNIQYF. The DNA for the CDR3 is TGTGCCAGCAGCGCTCTGGGGCAGGGGAAAAACATTCAGTACTTC.